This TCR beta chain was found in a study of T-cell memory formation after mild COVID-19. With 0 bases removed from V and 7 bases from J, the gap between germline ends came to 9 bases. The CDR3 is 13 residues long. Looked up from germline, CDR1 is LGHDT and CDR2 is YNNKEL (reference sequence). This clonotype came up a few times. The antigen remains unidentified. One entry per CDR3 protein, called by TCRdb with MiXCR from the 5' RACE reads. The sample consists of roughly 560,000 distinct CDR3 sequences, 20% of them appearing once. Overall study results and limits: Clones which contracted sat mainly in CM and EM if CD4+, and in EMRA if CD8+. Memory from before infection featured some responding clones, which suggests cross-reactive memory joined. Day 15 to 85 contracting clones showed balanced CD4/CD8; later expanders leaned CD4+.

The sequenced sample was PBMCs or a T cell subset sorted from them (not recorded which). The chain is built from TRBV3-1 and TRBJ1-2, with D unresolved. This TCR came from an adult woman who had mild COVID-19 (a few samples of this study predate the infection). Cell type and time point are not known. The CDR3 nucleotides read TGTGCCAGCAGCCAAGATGGCCAGAGTGGCTACACCTTC. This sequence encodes CASSQDGQSGYTF.